These T cell receptor beta chains were read from a single sample in a study of T-cell memory formation after mild COVID-19. In TCRdb, the 5' RACE reads were re-called with MiXCR into one record per CDR3 protein. The table shows 260,000 or so distinct CDR3 sequences, with over 15% occurring only once. Sequencing used PBMCs or a T cell subset sorted from them (not recorded which). All receptors derive from a man aged 18 to 30 who had mild COVID-19 (a few samples of this study predate the infection). Cell type and time point are not known. Each CDR3 is given with its conserved first and last residue. The order of the fields is J gene, D gene, V gene, clone size, CDR3 DNA, CDR3 protein. D genes are given only for firm matches. Clone size is stated in some rows and not others, as once, few, many or a class when expanded.

>TRBJ1-2|TRBD1|TRBV29-1|few
TGCAGCGTGTGGGAGACAGGGAACTATGGCTACACCTTC
CSVWETGNYGYTF
>TRBJ2-2|.|TRBV27|.
TGTGCCAGCGTCGTTGGGGGGTCCGGGGGCAAAAGGAGGACCGGGGAGCTGTTTTTT
CASVVGGSGGKRRTGELFF
>TRBJ2-5|.|TRBV11-2|.
TGTGCCAGCAGCTGGGCAGACCAAGAGACCCAGTACTTC
CASSWADQETQYF
>TRBJ1-5|.|TRBV15|.
TGTGCCACCAGCAGAGATCTTGGGGCCAATCAGCCCCAGCATTTT
CATSRDLGANQPQHF
>TRBJ2-5|.|TRBV7-9|few
TGTGCCAGCAGCCCAGGGATCGGCAGGGCCGGGGAGACCCAGTACTTC
CASSPGIGRAGETQYF
>TRBJ2-1|TRBD2|TRBV15|many
TGTGCCACCAGCGGCGGACTAGCGGGGAGATCCAATAGCGAGCAGTTCTTC
CATSGGLAGRSNSEQFF
>TRBJ2-7|TRBD2|TRBV7-9|.
TGTGCCAGCAGCCAAGGAAGCGGGGGGTTCAACGAGCAGTACTTC
CASSQGSGGFNEQYF
>TRBJ1-6|.|TRBV4-1|many
TGCGCCAGCAGCCAGCAAGGGGTAAATTCACCCCTCCACTTT
CASSQQGVNSPLHF
>TRBJ2-1|.|TRBV7-9|.
TGTGCCAGCAGCTGGGCCTGGCGGGGGCTCCACGAGCAGTTCTTC
CASSWAWRGLHEQFF
>TRBJ2-5|.|TRBV5-1|.
TGCGCCAGCAGCGTGGGATCCGGGACTCAAGAGACCCAGTACTTC
CASSVGSGTQETQYF
>TRBJ2-6|TRBD2|TRBV5-1|few
TGCGCCAGCAGCGCCAGAGCGGGGGGGCTCGGGGCCAACGTCCTGACTTTC
CASSARAGGLGANVLTF
>TRBJ2-7|.|TRBV6-6|.
TGTGCCAGCAGTCTCGAGGACGGCCACTCCTACGAGCAGTACTTC
CASSLEDGHSYEQYF
>TRBJ1-2|.|TRBV30|few
TGTGCCAAGTCCACCACAGGGAGCTATGGCTACACCTTC
CAKSTTGSYGYTF
>TRBJ2-3|.|TRBV9|few
TGTGCCAGCAGCGTGGGGCGTCGAGAGACAGATACGCAGTATTTT
CASSVGRRETDTQYF
>TRBJ2-3|.|TRBV7-2|few
TGTGCCAGCAGCTTAGCGGCCGGGGGCACAGATACGCAGTATTTT
CASSLAAGGTDTQYF
>TRBJ1-2|.|TRBV12-5|.
TGTGCTAGTGGTTTGGCACGGGGCGCTTTGGGTGGCTACACCTTC
CASGLARGALGGYTF
>TRBJ2-5|TRBD1|TRBV6-5|few
TGTGCCAGCAGTCCCTCGACAGGGAAAGAGACCCAGTACTTC
CASSPSTGKETQYF
>TRBJ1-6|TRBD1|TRBV12-3/TRBV12-4|few
TGTGCCAGCGCGATGTCGGGACAGTCCAATTCACCCCTCCACTTT
CASAMSGQSNSPLHF
>TRBJ2-3|TRBD2|TRBV4-1|many
TGCGCCAGCAGCCCCGGGAGGGGCACAGATACGCAGTATTTT
CASSPGRGTDTQYF
>TRBJ2-7|.|TRBV3-1|few
TGTGCCAGCAGCCCCTCGCGAACTTTCTACGAGCAGTACTTC
CASSPSRTFYEQYF
>TRBJ1-1|.|TRBV12-3/TRBV12-4|.
TGTGCCAGCAGTGGATCCGGGACAAGGGGGACTGAAGCTTTCTTT
CASSGSGTRGTEAFF
>TRBJ2-5|.|TRBV6-5|.
TGTGCCAGCAGTAGGACTACACACCCTGAGACCCAGTACTTC
CASSRTTHPETQYF
>TRBJ2-5|.|TRBV12-3/TRBV12-4|few
TGTGCCAGCAGTTTAGTGATCCGCCAGGGGACCCAGTACTTC
CASSLVIRQGTQYF
>TRBJ2-4|TRBD1|TRBV4-1|few
TGCGCCAGCAGCCGGGATCCGGGACAGGGGACCAAAAACATTCAGTACTTC
CASSRDPGQGTKNIQYF
>TRBJ2-1|.|TRBV3-1|many
TGTGCCAGCAGCCCGAGGCCTAACTACAATGAGCAGTTCTTC
CASSPRPNYNEQFF
>TRBJ2-3|.|TRBV9|.
TGTGCCAGCAGCCCCCAGGTCGGTGCAGATACGCAGTATTTT
CASSPQVGADTQYF
>TRBJ2-2|TRBD1|TRBV23-1|.
TGCGCCAGCAGTCAACAAGCCAACGACAGGGTTGGAGCCGGGGAGCTGTTTTTT
CASSQQANDRVGAGELFF
>TRBJ1-1|.|TRBV4-3|few
TGCGCCAGCAGCCATCCCGACAGATACACTGAAGCTTTCTTT
CASSHPDRYTEAFF
>TRBJ1-2|.|TRBV18|.
TGTGCCAGCTCAACGACCGCCCTGGGTGGCTACACCTTC
CASSTTALGGYTF
>TRBJ2-3|.|TRBV7-2|few
TGTGCCAGCACCAAACCGGGACACCGCACAGATACGCAGTATTTT
CASTKPGHRTDTQYF
>TRBJ2-5|.|TRBV5-1|.
TGCGCCAGCAGCTTAGGGATCGACAGGCAAGAGACCCAGTACTTC
CASSLGIDRQETQYF
>TRBJ1-6|TRBD1|TRBV5-1|many
TGCGCCAGCAGCCCGAGAAAAGACGGACAGGTCAATTCACCCCTCCACTTT
CASSPRKDGQVNSPLHF
>TRBJ2-1|.|TRBV6-2/TRBV6-3|few
TGTGCCAGCAGTTACGCGAGGAATGAGCAGTTCTTC
CASSYARNEQFF
>TRBJ2-2|.|TRBV7-2|many
TGTGCCAGCAGCCCGAACACCGGGGAGCTGTTTTTT
CASSPNTGELFF
>TRBJ2-2|.|TRBV4-3|many
TGCGCCAGCAGCCAAGATCGAGGGTATGGCGGGGAGCTGTTTTTT
CASSQDRGYGGELFF
>TRBJ2-3|TRBD2|TRBV20-1|few
TGCAGTGCTAGGCCCTCGGTGAAGTACCCTAATTCACCTAGCGGGAGCACAGATACGCAGTATTTT
CSARPSVKYPNSPSGSTDTQYF
>TRBJ1-4|.|TRBV6-2/TRBV6-3|few
TGTGCCAGCAGTTCGCAGGGAAAAAAACTGTTTTTT
CASSSQGKKLFF
>TRBJ2-2|TRBD2|TRBV20-1|.
TGCAGTGCCCGACTAGCGGGGGGGCCTGGGGAGCTGTTTTTT
CSARLAGGPGELFF
>TRBJ1-6|.|TRBV5-1|few
TGCGCCAGCAGCCAGGACCGTGTGGATTCACCCCTCCACTTT
CASSQDRVDSPLHF
>TRBJ1-6|TRBD1|TRBV12-3/TRBV12-4|many
TGTGCCAGCAGTTTAGGGACAGGAAATTCACCCCTCCACTTT
CASSLGTGNSPLHF
>TRBJ2-1|.|TRBV29-1|few
TGCAGCGTTAGGTCTGGCGGGTCGGATGAGCAGTTCTTC
CSVRSGGSDEQFF
>TRBJ2-5|.|TRBV27|many
TGTGCCAGCAGTTTATCCCGCAGGGAAGAGACCCAGTACTTC
CASSLSRREETQYF
>TRBJ1-2|TRBD1|TRBV27|few
TGTGCCAGCAGTTGGGACAGGGGCTATGGCTACACCTTC
CASSWDRGYGYTF
>TRBJ2-2|.|TRBV10-3|few
TGTGCCATCAGTGAGCCAGGGCGCACCGGGGAGCTGTTTTTT
CAISEPGRTGELFF
>TRBJ1-2|.|TRBV5-1|.
TGCGCCAGCAGCTTGTCTCCGAGGAGTGGCTACACCTTC
CASSLSPRSGYTF
>TRBJ1-2|.|TRBV12-3/TRBV12-4|few
TGTGCCAGCACCCTGGACGGGCTCTATGGCTACACCTTC
CASTLDGLYGYTF
>TRBJ2-7|TRBD1|TRBV9|many
TGTGCCAGCAGCGAGCGACAGGGCTCCTACGAGCAGTACTTC
CASSERQGSYEQYF
>TRBJ2-5|TRBD2|TRBV6-5|many
TGTGCCAGCAGTCCCGGGAGCGGGGGCATCAAAGAGACCCAGTACTTC
CASSPGSGGIKETQYF
>TRBJ2-1|.|TRBV12-3/TRBV12-4|.
TGTGCCAGCAGTGAAGAGCTTACTAGGGGTGGCTACAATGAGCAGTTCTTC
CASSEELTRGGYNEQFF
>TRBJ2-7|TRBD1|TRBV15|few
TGTGCCACCAGCAGAGATCAACTGGGTACAGGGGACTACGAGCAGTACTTC
CATSRDQLGTGDYEQYF
>TRBJ2-7|.|TRBV4-1|.
TGCGCCAGCAGCCAAGACAGGGACAACCTCGAGCAGTACTTC
CASSQDRDNLEQYF
>TRBJ2-7|.|TRBV27|.
TGTGCCAGCAGTTGGTGGGGTAGCTCCTACGAGCAGTACTTC
CASSWWGSSYEQYF
>TRBJ2-2|.|TRBV20-1|few
TGCAGTGCTAGAGGGACTAGGGGGCCCGGGGAGCTGTTTTTT
CSARGTRGPGELFF